What follows are 29 T cell receptor beta chains derived from one specimen sequenced in a study of Graves' ophthalmopathy and Graves' hyperthyroidism. Using RNA transcripts, the TCR beta CDR3 regions were amplified. First-round RT-PCR used HTBI primers; second-round multiplex PCR followed. TCRdb independently ran MiXCR on the multiplex PCR reads; one entry per CDR3 protein. The table shows approximately 210,000 distinct CDR3 sequences, with approximately 29% occurring only once. The sample was peripheral blood. These receptors all come from a man aged 50-59 years with Graves' ophthalmopathy.

This clonotype was recorded at least ten times. The genes are TRBV7-9 and TRBJ2-7, with D maybe TRBD2 (6 bases). There are 15 residues in the CDR3. Looked up from germline, CDR1 is SEHNR and CDR2 is FQNEAQ (reference sequence). V lost 5 bases and J 3 bases, leaving 17 bases between the germline ends. The CDR3 protein is CASSEGTPTFYEQYF. The CDR3 region has the DNA TGTGCCAGCAGCGAAGGGACTCCGACGTTCTACGAGCAGTACTTC.

This chain uses TRBV7-9 with TRBJ1-1, with D perhaps TRBD1 (6 bases). V was clipped by 5 bases and J by 10 bases, with 14 bases between them. The CDR3 runs to 12 residues. Germline V gene lookup returns CDR1 SEHNR and CDR2 FQNEAQ (reference sequence). The DNA of the CDR3 is TGTGCCAGCAGCCCACCGGACAGATCAGCTTTCTTT. Amino acid sequence: CASSPPDRSAFF.

This clonotype was seen repeatedly, ten times or more. The chain has TRBV30 and TRBJ2-2; a possible D gene is TRBD2 (5 bases). The CDR3 totals 13 residues. With 5 bases removed from V and 3 bases from J, the gap between germline ends came to 10 bases. The V gene's germline CDR1 is GTSNPN and CDR2 SVGIG (reference sequence). This chain's CDR3 is CAWGRRDTGELFF. CDR3 DNA: TGTGCCTGGGGGAGAAGGGACACCGGGGAGCTGTTTTTT.

At least ten counts were recorded for this clonotype. The chain is built from TRBV27 and TRBJ2-2, with 11 bases identical to TRBD2. CDR3 length: 17 residues. Germline V gene sequence: CDR1 MNHEY, CDR2 SMNVEV (reference sequence). After removal of 4 bases from V and 2 bases from J, the junction contained 6 bases not matched to a gene. This CDR3 is CASSSIGLAGNTGELFF. In nucleotides, the CDR3 is TGTGCCAGCAGTTCGATCGGACTAGCGGGTAACACCGGGGAGCTGTTTTTT.

This clonotype has ten or more counts. The rearrangement joins TRBV6-4 to TRBJ2-2, with 9 bases fitting TRBD2. In germline, CDR1 is MRHNA, CDR2 SNTAGT. CDR3 size: 17 residues. V lost 5 bases, J lost 2 bases, and 9 bases stayed unmatched. The CDR3, as DNA: TGTGCCAGCAGTCGCCCTAAAGCGGGAGGTAACACCGGGGAGCTGTTTTTT. Protein product: CASSRPKAGGNTGELFF.

In its sample, this clonotype was seen many times. The CDR3 region is CASSPEGGQTYEQYF. In DNA form, the CDR3 reads TGTGCCAGCAGCCCAGAGGGCGGGCAGACCTACGAGCAGTACTTC. The V call is TRBV11-2, the J call TRBJ2-7, with D tentatively TRBD2 (5 bases). The CDR3 has 15 residues. The V gene's germline CDR1 is SGHAT and CDR2 FQNNGV. The ends were cut back, 5 bases at V and 2 bases at J, with 16 bases in the middle.

This chain uses TRBV11-2 with TRBJ2-5; the match to TRBD1 covers 9 bases. The V segment lost 6 bases and the J segment 5 bases; nucleotides outside the gene matches: 10. The CDR3 runs to 15 residues. Germline values: CDR1 SGHAT, CDR2 FQNNGV. The CDR3 here is CASSPRGTGRETQYF. For the CDR3, the DNA is TGTGCCAGCAGTCCCCGAGGGACAGGGCGGGAGACCCAGTACTTC.

This clonotype was seen many times. The chain couples TRBV27 to TRBJ1-1, with D perhaps matching TRBD1 (6 bases). Trimming left V 5 bases short and J 0 bases short, with 10 bases between. Germline CDR1 is MNHEY and CDR2 is SMNVEV (reference sequence). The CDR3 is 14 residues long. This CDR3 reads CASSTRGLNTEAFF. CDR3 DNA: TGTGCCAGCAGTACCAGGGGATTGAACACTGAAGCTTTCTTT.

Here the CDR3 DNA reads TGTGCCAGCAGCCAAGATTATAGTGCAGGGGCCTCCTACCAGACCTATGGCTACACCTTC. Translated: CASSQDYSAGASYQTYGYTF. The genes are TRBV4-2 and TRBJ1-2, with D maybe TRBD1 (6 bases). The ends were cut back, 0 bases at V and 4 bases at J, with 27 bases in the middle. In germline, CDR1 is LGHNA, CDR2 YNFKEQ. This CDR3 contains 20 residues.

This clonotype was observed a few times. Being one base from a much bigger clone, this may be a read error. This CDR3 is CASSQSVGPLHF. The CDR3, as DNA: TGTGCCAGCAGCCAAAGTGTGGGACCCCTCCACTTT. The chain carries TRBV3-1 and TRBJ1-6; no clear D gene. V was clipped by 2 bases and J by 12 bases, with 8 bases between them. CDR3 size: 12 residues. Germline V lookup: CDR1 LGHDT, CDR2 YNNKEL (reference sequence).

This rearrangement joins TRBV27 to TRBJ2-7; TRBD1 aligns across 7 bases. CDR1 is MNHEY, CDR2 SMNVEV, per germline (reference sequence). After removal of 10 bases from V and 2 bases from J, the junction contained 8 bases not matched to a gene. The CDR3 extends over 13 amino acids. Here the CDR3 reads CATREQGTYEQYF. CDR3 DNA sequence: TGTGCCACCAGGGAACAGGGGACCTACGAGCAGTACTTC.

This clonotype was picked up many times. A junction boundary mismatches the germline segment, possibly from a read error. The chain has TRBV6-5 and TRBJ2-7, with 7 bases matching TRBD2. In germline, CDR1 is MNHEY, CDR2 SVGAGI. The CDR3 covers 16 residues. Here the CDR3 DNA reads TGTGTCAGCAGTTACTCGGGGGGTTCTGGCTCCTACGAGCAGTACTTC. As protein: CVSSYSGGSGSYEQYF.

The chain carries TRBV27 and TRBJ1-1; no clear D. The CDR3 has 15 amino acids. Germline CDR1 and CDR2: MNHEY and SMNVEV (reference sequence). The V and J ends lost 0 bases and 5 bases respectively, with 13 bases between them. The CDR3 sequence: CASSLSLFSETEAFF. CDR3 DNA: TGTGCCAGCAGTTTATCCCTCTTCTCAGAAACTGAAGCTTTCTTT.

This clonotype was seen ten or more times. V gene TRBV12-3 or TRBV12-4 combines with J gene TRBJ2-7; TRBD1 or TRBD2 may be the D gene (5 bases each). The CDR3 covers 13 residues. V lost 5 bases to trimming and J lost 3 bases, with 11 bases between them. Here the CDR3 DNA reads TGTGCCAGCAGTGGGGACGTAAGCTACGAGCAGTACTTC. Protein product: CASSGDVSYEQYF.

This clonotype was found many times. The chain employs TRBV11-2 and TRBJ1-1; possible D gene TRBD1, 6 bases. Germline-derived CDR1 and CDR2 are SGHAT and FQNNGV. CDR3 size: 15 residues. V was cut by 4 bases and J by 0 bases, with 12 bases left in between. This chain's CDR3 is CASSSGQTMNTEAFF. In DNA, the CDR3 is TGTGCCAGCAGCTCTGGACAGACCATGAACACTGAAGCTTTCTTT.

This clonotype was seen at least ten times. V and J are TRBV5-5 and TRBJ2-2, with D hard to call. Per the germline V gene, CDR1 is SGHKS and CDR2 is YYEKEE (reference sequence). The CDR3 spans 13 residues. Trimming took off 7 bases at V and 7 bases at J, with 14 bases between the two ends. CDR3 coding DNA: TGTGCCAGCGAGCTTCAGATTGTCGGGGAGCTGTTTTTT. Encoded protein: CASELQIVGELFF.

This clonotype came up many times. V and J are TRBV2 and TRBJ2-2, with a possible D match to TRBD2 (6 bases). V lost 10 bases to trimming and J lost 2 bases, with 14 bases between them. The CDR3 has 14 residues. Per germline, CDR1 SNHLY and CDR2 FYNNEI. CDR3 loop: CATTGTRNTGELFF. Written as DNA, the CDR3 is TGTGCCACAACCGGGACTCGAAACACCGGGGAGCTGTTTTTT. The entire variable domain, with the rest obtained from reference TRBV2 and TRBJ2-2, is as follows: EPEVTQTPSHQVTQMGQEVILRCVPISNHLYFYWYRQILGQKVEFLVSFYNNEISEKSEIFDDQFSVERPDGSNFTLKIRSTKLEDSAMYFCATTGTRNTGELFFGEGSRLTVL.

This clonotype was seen ten or more times. The J gene is TRBJ1-1, the V gene TRBV15; D call uncertain. Looked up from germline, CDR1 is LNHNV and CDR2 is YYDKDF (reference sequence). The CDR3 spans 12 residues. Trimming took off 3 bases at V and 4 bases at J, with 6 bases between the two ends. DNA for the CDR3: TGTGCCACCAGCAGCCTTTTCACTGAAGCTTTCTTT. It translates to CATSSLFTEAFF.

In this sample, this clonotype turned up a few times. The rearrangement uses TRBV12-3 or TRBV12-4 and TRBJ2-5; possible D gene TRBD2, 5 bases. CDR3 length equals 16 residues. Trimming took off 6 bases at V and 5 bases at J, with 22 bases between the two ends. The CDR3 spells CASSNTLRADRETQYF. In DNA form, the CDR3 reads TGTGCCAGCAGCAATACGCTCCGAGCGGACCGGGAGACCCAGTACTTC.

This clonotype was observed many times. This chain joins TRBV19 and TRBJ1-5; a possible D gene is TRBD1 (5 bases). Trimming stripped 7 bases from V and 7 bases from J, with 17 bases between. This CDR3 is 14 amino acids long. Germline V gives CDR1 LNHDA, CDR2 SQIVND (reference sequence). CDR3 sequence (DNA): TGTGCCAGTACCACCCAAGGGGTAGCCCAGCCCCAGCATTTT. Amino acid sequence: CASTTQGVAQPQHF.

This clonotype was seen ten or more times. The rearrangement uses TRBV5-1 and TRBJ2-2; tentatively, D is TRBD1 (6 bases). Per the germline V gene, CDR1 is SGHRS and CDR2 is YFSETQ. V was cut by 4 bases and J by 3 bases, with 13 bases left in between. The CDR3 is made up of 15 amino acids. CDR3 in DNA: TGCGCCAGCAGCGGTACGACAGGTGACACCGGGGAGCTGTTTTTT. It codes for CASSGTTGDTGELFF.

CDR3 residues: CATSRSGQQNYGYTF. The CDR3 DNA reads as TGTGCCACCAGCAGATCGGGACAGCAGAACTATGGCTACACCTTC. V usage is TRBV15 and J usage is TRBJ1-2; TRBD1 agrees at 7 bases. The V segment lost 2 bases and the J segment 2 bases; nucleotides outside the gene matches: 5. CDR1 and CDR2 (germline): LNHNV, YYDKDF (reference sequence). This CDR3 contains 15 residues.

This clonotype was seen at least ten times. This sequence joins TRBV7-2 and TRBJ1-2; D is unresolved. V lost 5 bases and J lost 8, with 21 bases in between. The CDR3 totals 15 residues. Germline assignment: CDR1 SGHTA and CDR2 FQGNSA. CDR3 sequence: CASSLEVTRSMGYTF. DNA for the CDR3: TGTGCCAGCAGCCTCGAGGTGACAAGATCTATGGGCTACACCTTC.

This clonotype has at least ten counts. V is TRBV30 and J is TRBJ2-5; TRBD2 might be the D (6 bases). V shed 5 bases and J shed 1 base, with 14 bases lying between them. The CDR3 length is 14 residues. Per the germline V gene, CDR1 is GTSNPN and CDR2 is SVGIG (reference sequence). Here the CDR3 reads CAWADGGLQETQYF. The CDR3 DNA follows: TGTGCCTGGGCCGACGGAGGGCTCCAAGAGACCCAGTACTTC.

The V and J genes are TRBV20-1 and TRBJ1-1; maybe TRBD1 (6 bases). CDR3 length equals 15 residues. The V gene lost 6 bases and the J gene lost 0 bases, with 17 bases spanning the gap. The germline V gene encodes CDR1 DFQATT and CDR2 SNEGSKA (reference sequence). The CDR3 region has the DNA TGCAGTGCGCCGAGCCCGACAGGTTTGAACACTGAAGCTTTCTTT. This gives the protein CSAPSPTGLNTEAFF.

This clonotype was counted many times. The chain has TRBV12-3 or TRBV12-4 and TRBJ2-2; 7 bases map to TRBD2. J gave up 0 bases and V 8 bases, and 6 bases lay outside the gene matches. This CDR3 is 15 amino acids long. This CDR3 is CASGQRGPNTGELFF. In nucleotides, the CDR3 is TGTGCCAGCGGCCAGCGGGGACCGAACACCGGGGAGCTGTTTTTT.

The chain recombines TRBV12-3 or TRBV12-4 with TRBJ2-7, with a tentative D call TRBD2 (6 bases). The germline V and J ends were trimmed by 3 bases and 1 base, with 10 bases remaining between them. This CDR3 comprises 14 residues. CDR3 nucleotides: TGTGCCAGCAGTTTGGGCGGGAAGTCCTACGAGCAGTACTTC. Protein: CASSLGGKSYEQYF.

The table lists this clonotype with many counts. V gene TRBV20-1 combines with J gene TRBJ1-1; D possibly corresponds to TRBD1 (5 bases). The V gene lost 5 bases and the J gene lost 6 bases, with 16 bases spanning the gap. The CDR3 is 13 residues long. Germline CDR1 DFQATT, CDR2 SNEGSKA (reference sequence). CDR3 region: CSAGGLSSAEAFF. In DNA, the CDR3 is TGCAGTGCTGGGGGACTCAGCTCGGCTGAAGCTTTCTTT.

This clonotype showed up many times. The chain combines TRBV19 with TRBJ1-3; unclear D gene. Germline V gives CDR1 LNHDA, CDR2 SQIVND (reference sequence). The V gene lost 6 bases and the J gene lost 0 bases, with 12 bases spanning the gap. CDR3 length: 15 residues. For the CDR3, the DNA is TGTGCCAGTAGCCTACGACGGGTCTCTGGAAACACCATATATTTT. Protein product: CASSLRRVSGNTIYF.